Below, 27 T cell receptor beta chains from the same sample are listed, as sequenced in a study of T cell clonotyping in hematopoietic cell transplantation. Assay used: immunoSEQ multiplex PCR; TCRdb lists only in-frame clones, some missing. Here the sample spans more than 9,000 clones, around nine tenths being singletons. Time point denoted: recipient sample about 28 days before transplant, after cytoreduction. This sample comprised peripheral blood mononuclear cells, obtained before stem cell transplant. All receptors come from a woman in her forties or fifties with chronic myeloid leukemia. Some clones in this sample may be carry-over from other donors' samples.

This clone appeared once. The chain couples TRBV5-6 to TRBJ2-7; no reliable D call. CDR1 is SGHDT, CDR2 YYEEEE, per germline. Trimming shortened V by 2 bases and J by 5 bases, and 11 bases separated the two germline ends. The CDR3 is made up of 13 amino acids. CDR3 amino acids: CASSLPPFHEQYF. DNA for the CDR3: TGTGCCAGCAGCTTACCGCCTTTCCACGAGCAGTACTTC.

The V gene is TRBV5-6, the J gene TRBJ2-1; D remains ambiguous. Germline CDR1 SGHDT, CDR2 YYEEEE. The V end lost 5 bases, the J end lost 8 bases, and 11 bases lay between the germline ends. This CDR3 has 12 residues. The CDR3 protein is CASSRGWDEQFF. For the CDR3, the DNA is TGTGCCAGCAGTAGAGGCTGGGATGAGCAGTTCTTC.

The gene calls are TRBV29-1 and TRBJ1-4; D ambiguous. V dropped 7 bases and J dropped 8 bases, with 11 bases sitting between them. The CDR3 contains 11 residues. Looked up from germline, CDR1 is SQVTM and CDR2 is ANQGSEA. CDR3: CSARIGEKLFF. CDR3 coding DNA: TGCAGCGCCAGAATCGGGGAAAAACTGTTTTTT.

V is TRBV6-1 and J is TRBJ2-7; 8 bases are a match to TRBD2. The ends lost 3 bases at V and 4 bases at J; junction bases unmatched: 5. Per germline, CDR1 MNHNS and CDR2 SASEGT. The CDR3 covers 14 residues. CDR3 amino acids: CASSEAGGLYEQYF. The CDR3 bases are TGTGCCAGCAGTGAGGCGGGAGGTCTTTACGAGCAGTACTTC.

The chain couples TRBV25-1 to TRBJ1-1; D call uncertain. The V end was cut by 6 bases, the J end by 1 base, with 9 bases between. Per the germline V gene, CDR1 is MGHDK and CDR2 is SYGVNS. This CDR3 is 13 amino acids long. The CDR3 sequence is CASRGVGNTEAFF. The CDR3 DNA reads TGTGCCAGCAGGGGAGTGGGGAACACTGAAGCTTTCTTT.

The chain recombines TRBV28 with TRBJ2-1; D may be TRBD1 or TRBD2 (8 bases each). In germline, CDR1 is MDHEN, CDR2 SYDVKM. The CDR3 is 13 residues long. V was trimmed by 8 bases and J by 9 bases, leaving 17 bases between them. The CDR3 DNA reads as TGTGCCAGCGACAGGGGTCGGGGGGGTGAGCAGTTCTTC. Protein: CASDRGRGGEQFF.

The chain couples TRBV5-6 to TRBJ2-7; D is possibly TRBD1 or TRBD2 (5 bases each). The CDR3 length is 16 residues. The V end lost 6 bases, the J end lost 0 bases, and 19 bases lay between the germline ends. Per germline, CDR1 SGHDT and CDR2 YYEEEE. The CDR3 nucleotides read TGTGCCAGCACCAATAGGTGGGTCGGGGCCTCCTACGAGCAGTACTTC. Amino acids: CASTNRWVGASYEQYF.

The rearrangement links TRBV30 to TRBJ2-2; D not resolved. V was clipped by 5 bases and J by 8 bases, with 15 bases between them. Germline CDR1 and CDR2: GTSNPN and SVGIG (reference sequence). The CDR3 runs 13 residues. This CDR3 reads CAWGKGIRGELFF. The CDR3 region has the DNA TGTGCCTGGGGCAAAGGGATAAGGGGGGAGCTGTTTTTT.

The V and J genes are TRBV6-1 and TRBJ2-7, with 9 bases lining up with TRBD2. J lost 7 bases, V lost 1 base, and 8 bases had no gene match. The CDR3 consists of 15 residues. CDR1 is MNHNS and CDR2 is SASEGT in the germline V gene. The CDR3 nucleotides are TGTGCCAGCAGTGAAGGTGCTAGCGGGAAAACGGAGCAGTACTTC. Protein product: CASSEGASGKTEQYF.

This chain connects TRBV5-1 to TRBJ2-7, with D possibly TRBD1 on 5 matching bases. This CDR3 is 15 amino acids long. Germline CDR1 is SGHRS and CDR2 is YFSETQ. V was clipped by 0 bases and J by 5 bases, with 15 bases between them. CDR3 DNA sequence: TGCGCCAGCAGCTTGGCCGAGTTCAGGGTCCACGAGCAGTACTTC. Amino acids: CASSLAEFRVHEQYF.

The chain uses TRBV29-1 and TRBJ1-1, with D tentatively TRBD1 (6 bases). Germline V lookup: CDR1 SQVTM, CDR2 ANQGSEA. CDR3 length: 13 residues. V was cut by 6 bases and J by 0 bases, with 11 bases left in between. The CDR3 DNA follows: TGCAGCGTCAACGGGGGCTTGAACACTGAAGCTTTCTTT. It specifies CSVNGGLNTEAFF. Drawing the rest from reference TRBV29-1 and TRBJ1-1, the complete variable domain is SAVISQKPSRDICQRGTSLTIQCQVDSQVTMMFWYRQQPGQSLTLIATANQGSEATYESGFVIDKFPISRPNLTFSTLTVSNMSPEDSSIYLCSVNGGLNTEAFFGQGTRLTVV.

About this clone itself: Other nucleotide sequences in the sample specify the same CDR3. The chain employs TRBV5-1 and TRBJ2-7; 7 bases are shared with TRBD1. With 0 bases clipped from V and 3 bases from J, the junction kept 3 bases outside the gene matches. Germline V CDR1 and CDR2: SGHRS, YFSETQ. This CDR3 is built from 14 residues. The CDR3 reads CASSLATGNYEQYF. CDR3 DNA sequence: TGCGCCAGCAGCTTGGCGACAGGGAACTACGAGCAGTACTTC.

The genes are TRBV6-5 and TRBJ2-7, with 7 bases fitting TRBD2. The germline CDR1 and CDR2 sequences are MNHEY and SVGAGI. Germline trimming cut 3 bases from V and 5 bases from J; bases unmatched to any gene: 10. The CDR3 spans 15 residues. CDR3 protein: CASSYPSGAGNEQYF. The CDR3 region has the DNA TGTGCCAGCAGTTATCCGAGCGGGGCGGGGAACGAGCAGTACTTC.

The chain couples TRBV29-1 to TRBJ2-3, with 12 bases matching TRBD2. Germline CDR1 and CDR2: SQVTM and ANQGSEA. V lost 0 bases and J lost 7; bases outside the gene matches: 5. The CDR3 loop spans 15 amino acids. CDR3 DNA sequence: TGCAGCGTTGAAGAGACTAGCGGGAGAGGCAATACGCAGTATTTT. This sequence encodes CSVEETSGRGNTQYF.

The chain employs TRBV2 and TRBJ2-7; D call uncertain. This CDR3 spans 10 amino acids. Trimming removed 6 bases from V and 4 bases from J, with 4 bases in between. CDR1 is SNHLY, CDR2 FYNNEI, per germline. CDR3 loop: CASRVYEQYF. The CDR3 nucleotides read TGTGCCAGCAGGGTTTACGAGCAGTACTTC. The complete variable domain, with remaining parts taken from reference TRBV2 and TRBJ2-7, reads EPEVTQTPSHQVTQMGQEVILRCVPISNHLYFYWYRQILGQKVEFLVSFYNNEISEKSEIFDDQFSVERPDGSNFTLKIRSTKLEDSAMYFCASRVYEQYFGPGTRLTVT.

This rearrangement joins TRBV19 to TRBJ2-5; the D call may be TRBD1 or TRBD2 (5 bases each). Per germline, CDR1 LNHDA and CDR2 SQIVND (reference sequence). V was clipped by 5 bases and J by 4 bases, with 23 bases between them. The CDR3 runs to 17 residues. CDR3 in amino acids: CASSSWGSGHSLETQYF. Here the CDR3 DNA reads TGTGCCAGTAGTTCCTGGGGCAGCGGACACTCTTTAGAGACCCAGTACTTC.

The chain is built from TRBV5-8 and TRBJ1-2; D ambiguous. V was pared by 0 bases and J by 4 bases, with 13 bases between. This CDR3 is built from 15 residues. The germline gives CDR1 SGHTS, CDR2 YDEGEE. The chain's CDR3 is CASSLGHLSGYGYTF. The CDR3 DNA is TGTGCCAGCAGCTTGGGACATCTCTCGGGCTATGGCTACACCTTC.

The V call is TRBV6-5, the J call TRBJ2-7; 8 bases map to TRBD2. Germline assignment: CDR1 MNHEY and CDR2 SVGAGI. This CDR3 spans 15 amino acids. V dropped 2 bases and J dropped 4; count of bases not matched to a gene: 7. The CDR3 DNA reads as TGTGCCAGCAGTTACAACTTAGCGGGGATTTACGAGCAGTACTTC. Its protein is CASSYNLAGIYEQYF.

The chain's CDR3 is CASSADWDRQYF. CDR3 sequence (DNA): TGTGCCAGCAGTGCCGACTGGGATCGGCAGTACTTC. The rearrangement joins TRBV7-9 to TRBJ2-7; D gene unclear. CDR1 and CDR2 from the germline V gene are SEHNR and FQNEAQ (reference sequence). The CDR3 length is 12 residues. Trimming pared 6 bases from V and 9 bases from J, leaving 15 bases between. Variable domain in full (rest from reference TRBV7-9 and TRBJ2-7): DTGVSQNPRHKITKRGQNVTFRCDPISEHNRLYWYRQTLGQGPEFLTYFQNEAQLEKSRLLSDRFSAERPKGSFSTLEIQRTEQGDSAMYLCASSADWDRQYFGPGTRLTVT.

This chain connects TRBV5-8 to TRBJ1-1; the D is unclear. The CDR3 is 14 amino acids. Between the trimmed V and J ends, which lost 2 bases and 5 bases, there was a span of 13 bases. Germline CDR1 SGHTS, CDR2 YDEGEE. CDR3 sequence reads: CASSFTTRGTEAFF. The CDR3 DNA reads TGTGCCAGCAGCTTTACCACGAGAGGAACTGAAGCTTTCTTT.

The chain employs TRBV6-1 and TRBJ2-2, with D unclear. Between the trimmed V and J ends, which lost 2 bases and 5 bases, there was a span of 6 bases. Germline CDR1 and CDR2: MNHNS and SASEGT. The CDR3 consists of 13 residues. CDR3 amino acids: CASSESGTGELFF. DNA of the CDR3: TGTGCCAGCAGTGAATCTGGGACCGGGGAGCTGTTTTTT.

The chain is built from TRBV19 and TRBJ2-4, with D perhaps TRBD1 (6 bases). This CDR3 comprises 16 residues. Per the germline V gene, CDR1 is LNHDA and CDR2 is SQIVND (reference sequence). The V gene lost 4 bases and the J gene lost 2 bases, with 15 bases spanning the gap. The CDR3 region is CASSTSHTGPKNIQYF. CDR3 DNA: TGTGCCAGTAGTACATCCCATACAGGGCCCAAAAACATTCAGTACTTC.

V gene TRBV28 combines with J gene TRBJ1-5; D is ambiguous. Germline V gene lookup returns CDR1 MDHEN and CDR2 SYDVKM. The CDR3 has 14 amino acids. The V gene lost 2 bases and the J gene lost 4 bases, with 9 bases spanning the gap. The CDR3 DNA reads TGTGCCAGCAGTTTACAATATGGGAATCAGCCCCAGCATTTT. It is translated as CASSLQYGNQPQHF. The variable domain in full, completed from reference TRBV28 and TRBJ1-5, reads DVKVTQSSRYLVKRTGEKVFLECVQDMDHENMFWYRQDPGLGLRLIYFSYDVKMKEKGDIPEGYSVSREKKERFSLILESASTNQTSMYLCASSLQYGNQPQHFGDGTRLSIL.

The chain joins TRBV19 to TRBJ2-7; TRBD2 might be the D (5 bases). The CDR3 runs to 15 residues. Germline V CDR1 and CDR2: LNHDA, SQIVND (reference sequence). V shed 4 bases and J shed 0 bases, with 13 bases lying between them. This CDR3 reads CASSNSRGSSYEQYF. CDR3 sequence (DNA): TGTGCCAGTAGTAACTCTCGTGGGAGCTCCTACGAGCAGTACTTC.

V is TRBV7-6 and J is TRBJ2-2; D is uncertain. Looked up from germline, CDR1 is SGHVS and CDR2 is FNYEAQ. Trimming took 3 bases from V and 1 from J, leaving 9 bases between them. The CDR3 extends over 15 amino acids. This chain's CDR3 is CASSFGVLNTGELFF. CDR3 nucleotides: TGTGCCAGCAGCTTCGGAGTTCTGAACACCGGGGAGCTGTTTTTT.

This chain connects TRBV25-1 to TRBJ2-7, with a tentative D call TRBD2 (6 bases). CDR3 size: 13 residues. The V gene lost 4 bases and the J gene lost 6 bases, with 13 bases spanning the gap. The germline V gene encodes CDR1 MGHDK and CDR2 SYGVNS. The CDR3 protein is CASSGVAGTEQYF. DNA for the CDR3: TGTGCCAGCAGTGGCGTTGCGGGGACCGAGCAGTACTTC.

The chain has TRBV28 and TRBJ2-5; 9 nucleotides align to TRBD2. The CDR3 is made up of 17 amino acids. The germline CDR1 and CDR2 sequences are MDHEN and SYDVKM. The trim removed 2 bases at V and 9 bases at J, leaving 16 bases unmatched. The CDR3 is CASSLPFLAGHQGAQYF. DNA for the CDR3: TGTGCCAGCAGTTTACCCTTTCTAGCGGGGCACCAAGGGGCCCAGTACTTC.